One and the same sample provided the 24 T cell receptor beta chains below, sequenced in a study of CD8 T cells in Susac syndrome. RNA in amounts of about 0.45 to 1 ug was reverse transcribed with random hexamers. In TCRdb, the immunoSEQ multiplex PCR reads were re-called with MiXCR into one record per CDR3 protein. This sample has over 200,000 distinct CDR3 sequences, with 95% found just once. Sequencing was carried out using CD4+ T cells from PBMCs. The receptor set was obtained from a human donor with multiple sclerosis.

CDR3 region: CASSQGKFSEQYF. The CDR3 coding sequence is TGTGCCAGCAGCCAAGGGAAATTTAGCGAGCAGTACTTC. This chain joins TRBV3-1 and TRBJ2-7; D not resolved. V lost 1 base to trimming and J lost 6 bases, with 10 bases between them. Per germline, CDR1 LGHDT and CDR2 YNNKEL (reference sequence). The CDR3 extends over 13 amino acids.

The rearrangement uses TRBV29-1 and TRBJ1-2; 10 bases fit TRBD1. Losses at the gene ends were 3 bases for V and 5 bases for J; bases not matched to a gene: 6. This CDR3 region has 14 residues. Germline V gene sequence: CDR1 SQVTM, CDR2 ANQGSEA. The CDR3 protein is CSVEGRGQGYGYTF. The CDR3 DNA is TGCAGCGTTGAGGGACGGGGACAGGGGTATGGCTACACCTTC.

V is TRBV3-1 and J is TRBJ2-7; possibly TRBD2 for D (5 bases). The CDR3 is made up of 14 amino acids. Trimming pared 4 bases from V and 2 bases from J, leaving 12 bases between. Per germline, CDR1 LGHDT and CDR2 YNNKEL (reference sequence). DNA for the CDR3: TGTGCCAGCAGCCCCCTGGGGAGACCCTACGAGCAGTACGTC. Translating it yields CASSPLGRPYEQYV.

The chain combines TRBV29-1 with TRBJ1-3; D gene unclear. CDR3 size: 13 residues. CDR1 and CDR2 (germline): SQVTM, ANQGSEA. Trimming took 7 bases from V and 2 from J, leaving 12 bases between them. The CDR3: CSACTSTGNTIYF. The CDR3 DNA follows: TGCAGCGCTTGTACGTCCACTGGAAACACCATATATTTT. Full variable domain (rest looked up from reference TRBV29-1 and TRBJ1-3): SAVISQKPSRDICQRGTSLTIQCQVDSQVTMMFWYRQQPGQSLTLIATANQGSEATYESGFVIDKFPISRPNLTFSTLTVSNMSPEDSSIYLCSACTSTGNTIYFGEGSWLTVV.

This clonotype was found once. V and J are TRBV29-1 and TRBJ2-5; D unresolved. Germline CDR1 reads SQVTM; CDR2 reads ANQGSEA. Trimming left V 6 bases short and J 2 bases short, with 13 bases between. The CDR3 runs to 13 residues. The chain's CDR3 is CSVALLGQETQYF. CDR3 in DNA: TGCAGCGTCGCCCTTCTGGGGCAAGAGACCCAGTACTTC. Using reference TRBV29-1 and TRBJ2-5 for the parts outside the CDR3, the full variable domain is SAVISQKPSRDICQRGTSLTIQCQVDSQVTMMFWYRQQPGQSLTLIATANQGSEATYESGFVIDKFPISRPNLTFSTLTVSNMSPEDSSIYLCSVALLGQETQYFGPGTRLLVL.

The chain joins TRBV6-4 to TRBJ2-1, with TRBD2 matching 10 bases. This CDR3 comprises 13 residues. V dropped 2 bases and J dropped 12; count of bases not matched to a gene: 4. CDR1 and CDR2 (germline): MRHNA, SNTAGT. The DNA of the CDR3 is TGTGCCAGCAGTGACACCATAGCGGGGGGGCAGTTCTTC. Protein product: CASSDTIAGGQFF.

The rearrangement links TRBV29-1 to TRBJ1-2, with 9 bases identical to TRBD1. The germline V gene encodes CDR1 SQVTM and CDR2 ANQGSEA. V trimming: 6 bases; J trimming: 4 bases; junction bases outside the gene matches: 9. CDR3 size: 14 residues. The CDR3: CSVGDRGGIYGYTF. CDR3 DNA: TGCAGCGTCGGTGACAGGGGGGGAATCTATGGCTACACCTTC.

The genes are TRBV2 and TRBJ1-6; D ambiguous. Per germline, CDR1 SNHLY and CDR2 FYNNEI. Trimming pared 7 bases from V and 7 bases from J, leaving 11 bases between. This CDR3 has 13 residues. The CDR3 DNA is TGTGCCAGCATGGGAACGGGGAATTCACCCCTCCACTTT. Protein: CASMGTGNSPLHF.

This chain connects TRBV29-1 to TRBJ2-3; no clear D gene. Germline V gene lookup returns CDR1 SQVTM and CDR2 ANQGSEA. The V gene lost 6 bases and the J gene lost 3 bases, with 13 bases spanning the gap. The CDR3 is 13 residues long. The chain's CDR3 is CSVGQLGTDTQYF. CDR3 in DNA: TGCAGCGTAGGCCAACTGGGGACAGATACGCAGTATTTT.

The chain recombines TRBV24-1 with TRBJ1-6; TRBD1 matches at 10 bases. There are 16 residues in the CDR3. Germline-derived CDR1 and CDR2 are KGHDR and SFDVKD. The trim removed 9 bases at V and 9 bases at J, leaving 13 bases unmatched. The CDR3 sequence is CATSYRGQGKGSPLHF. For the CDR3, the DNA is TGTGCCACCTCCTATAGGGGACAGGGGAAGGGTTCACCCCTCCACTTT.

The chain carries TRBV20-1 and TRBJ2-6; 7 bases fit TRBD2. Germline V gene sequence: CDR1 DFQATT, CDR2 SNEGSKA (reference sequence). The CDR3 covers 15 residues. Losses at the gene ends were 5 bases for V and 10 bases for J; bases not matched to a gene: 14. Written as DNA, the CDR3 is TGCAGTGCTCCGTTAGGGAGGGGAATTCCAAACGTCCTGACTTTC. This codes for CSAPLGRGIPNVLTF.

The chain has TRBV18 and TRBJ2-7; 7 nucleotides align to TRBD1. Germline CDR1 and CDR2: KGHSH and LQKENI. With 6 bases clipped from V and 4 bases from J, the junction kept 9 bases outside the gene matches. The CDR3 length is 14 residues. In nucleotides, the CDR3 is TGTGCCAGCTCTGCCGGGGTACAGGGGTACGAGCAGTACGTC. Translation gives CASSAGVQGYEQYV.

This sequence joins TRBV6-5 and TRBJ2-3; possibly TRBD1 or TRBD2 for D (6 bases each). Germline CDR1 and CDR2: MNHEY and SVGAGI. The CDR3 loop spans 14 amino acids. The V end was cut by 7 bases, the J end by 0 bases, with 11 bases between. CDR3 sequence (DNA): TGTGCCAGCAAGGGGGGCTGGAGCACAGATACGCAGTATTTT. Translating gives CASKGGWSTDTQYF.

This clonotype appeared once. This sequence joins TRBV7-3 and TRBJ2-5; possibly TRBD2 for D (6 bases). V was cut by 0 bases and J by 8 bases, with 13 bases left in between. Germline CDR1 SGHTA, CDR2 FQGTGA. This CDR3 has 14 residues. CDR3 sequence: CASSLTQGGITQYF. The CDR3 DNA is TGTGCCAGCAGCTTAACCCAGGGAGGAATCACCCAGTACTTC. The full variable domain, rest sourced from reference TRBV7-3 and TRBJ2-5, is GAGVSQTPSNKVTEKGKYVELRCDPISGHTALYWYRQSLGQGPEFLIYFQGTGAADDSGLPNDRFFAVRPEGSVSTLKIQRTERGDSAVYLCASSLTQGGITQYFGPGTRLLVL.

The rearrangement uses TRBV20-1 and TRBJ2-5, with D perhaps being TRBD1 or TRBD2 (6 bases each). With 2 bases removed from V and 4 bases from J, the gap between germline ends came to 17 bases. Germline loops: CDR1 DFQATT, CDR2 SNEGSKA (reference sequence). CDR3 length: 15 amino acids. DNA of the CDR3: TGCAGTGCTAGACCGGATATGGGGGGCACAGAGACCCAGTACTTC. Its protein product is CSARPDMGGTETQYF.

The chain is built from TRBV6-1 and TRBJ1-1, with D possibly matching TRBD1 (5 bases). CDR1 is MNHNS, CDR2 SASEGT, per germline. V lost 5 bases to trimming and J lost 0 bases, with 16 bases between them. This CDR3 contains 16 residues. The CDR3: CASSTGGSPMNTEAFF. For the CDR3, the DNA is TGTGCCAGCAGTACAGGTGGGTCGCCAATGAACACTGAAGCTTTCTTT.

This rearrangement joins TRBV29-1 to TRBJ1-4, with D perhaps TRBD1 (5 bases). The CDR3 contains 13 residues. V was clipped by 4 bases and J by 7 bases, with 13 bases between them. From germline, CDR1 is SQVTM and CDR2 ANQGSEA. This chain's CDR3 is CSVAGQSGEKLFF. The CDR3 region has the DNA TGCAGCGTTGCGGGGCAGTCCGGTGAAAAACTGTTTTTT.

The chain carries TRBV29-1 and TRBJ2-3; D is ambiguous. V was clipped by 2 bases and J by 3 bases, with 15 bases between them. Per germline, CDR1 SQVTM and CDR2 ANQGSEA. The CDR3 is made up of 15 amino acids. CDR3 in DNA: TGCAGCGTTGAAAATGAAACTCCCCGAACAGATACGCAGTATTTT. Amino acids: CSVENETPRTDTQYF.

The rearrangement uses TRBV27 and TRBJ2-4; D is undetermined. The CDR3 length is 19 residues. V was pared by 5 bases and J by 0 bases, with 23 bases between. CDR1 and CDR2 (germline): MNHEY, SMNVEV (reference sequence). The CDR3 reads CASSRSPAKQSLAKNIQYF. CDR3 coding DNA: TGTGCCAGCAGTCGCTCTCCCGCCAAACAGTCCCTAGCCAAAAACATTCAGTACTTC.

This rearrangement joins TRBV9 to TRBJ2-5, with 9 bases fitting TRBD2. The germline V gene has CDR1 SGDLS and CDR2 YYNGEE. The CDR3 covers 16 residues. Losses at the gene ends were 0 bases for V and 2 bases for J; bases not matched to a gene: 5. The CDR3 nucleotides are TGTGCCAGCAGCGTAGAACCGGCGGGGGGGCAAGAGACCCAGTACTTC. Encoded protein: CASSVEPAGGQETQYF.

The chain carries TRBV3-1 and TRBJ2-5; maybe TRBD1 (6 bases). Trimming stripped 1 base from V and 7 bases from J, with 16 bases between. This CDR3 is built from 15 residues. Germline CDR1 is LGHDT and CDR2 is YNNKEL (reference sequence). The CDR3 reads CASSQATQGSGTQYF. The CDR3 DNA follows: TGTGCCAGCAGCCAAGCGACTCAGGGGTCGGGGACCCAGTACTTC.

CDR3 DNA sequence: TGTGCCAGCAGCGTAGCGGGGACGGCGAACACTGAAGCTTTCTTT. Encoded protein: CASSVAGTANTEAFF. This chain joins TRBV9 and TRBJ1-1; TRBD1 might be the D (5 bases). CDR1 and CDR2 (germline): SGDLS, YYNGEE. The CDR3 length is 15 residues. The germline V and J ends were trimmed by 0 bases and 1 base, with 10 bases remaining between them.

V usage is TRBV9 and J usage is TRBJ2-2, with D possibly being TRBD2 (6 bases). V lost 4 bases and J 0 bases, leaving 13 bases between the germline ends. Germline-derived CDR1 and CDR2 are SGDLS and YYNGEE. This CDR3 has 16 amino acids. CDR3 in DNA: TGTGCCAGCAGCCCCTGGACGGGGGCGAACACCGGGGAGCTGTTTTTT. Protein: CASSPWTGANTGELFF.

The chain joins TRBV29-1 to TRBJ2-5; no reliable D call. The CDR3 has 14 amino acids. Trimming cost V 4 bases and J 2 bases, with 14 bases left between them. The germline V gene encodes CDR1 SQVTM and CDR2 ANQGSEA. The CDR3 sequence is CSVVETLIQETQYF. Written as DNA, the CDR3 is TGCAGCGTTGTCGAGACTTTGATACAAGAGACCCAGTACTTC.